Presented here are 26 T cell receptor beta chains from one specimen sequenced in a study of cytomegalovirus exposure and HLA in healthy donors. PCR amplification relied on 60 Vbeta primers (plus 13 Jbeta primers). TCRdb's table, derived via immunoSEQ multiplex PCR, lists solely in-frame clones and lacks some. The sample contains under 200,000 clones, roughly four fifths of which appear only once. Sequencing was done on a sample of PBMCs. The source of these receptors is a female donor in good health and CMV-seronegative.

In nucleotides, the CDR3 is TGTGCCAGCAGCGTATCCGGGGGGAGTGATACGCAGTATTTT. Amino acids: CASSVSGGSDTQYF. V is TRBV9 and J is TRBJ2-3; 7 positions agree with TRBD2. The CDR3 runs to 14 residues. Germline V gene data show CDR1 as SGDLS and CDR2 as YYNGEE. V shed 1 base and J 6 bases; nucleotides not matched to a gene: 5.

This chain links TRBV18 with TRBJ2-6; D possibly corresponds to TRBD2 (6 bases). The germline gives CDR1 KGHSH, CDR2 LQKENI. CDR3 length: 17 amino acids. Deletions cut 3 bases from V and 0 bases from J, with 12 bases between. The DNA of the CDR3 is TGTGCCAGCTCACCTGGGACTGGAAGCTCTGGGGCCAACGTCCTGACTTTC. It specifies CASSPGTGSSGANVLTF. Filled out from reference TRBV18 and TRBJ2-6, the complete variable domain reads NAGVMQNPRHLVRRRGQEARLRCSPMKGHSHVYWYRQLPEEGLKFMVYLQKENIIDESGMPKERFSAEFPKEGPSILRIQQVVRGDSAAYFCASSPGTGSSGANVLTFGAGSRLTVL.

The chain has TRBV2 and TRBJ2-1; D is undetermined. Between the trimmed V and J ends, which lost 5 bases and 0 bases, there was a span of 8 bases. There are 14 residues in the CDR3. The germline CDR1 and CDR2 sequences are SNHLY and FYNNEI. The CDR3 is CASSYSHSYNEQFF. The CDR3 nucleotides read TGTGCCAGCAGTTACAGCCACTCCTACAATGAGCAGTTCTTC.

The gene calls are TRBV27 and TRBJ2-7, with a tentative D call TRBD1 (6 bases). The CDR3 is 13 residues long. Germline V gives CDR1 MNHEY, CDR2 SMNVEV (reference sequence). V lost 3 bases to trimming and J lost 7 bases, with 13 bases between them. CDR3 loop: CASSFRDTSEQYF. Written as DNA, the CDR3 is TGTGCCAGCAGTTTCAGGGACACCTCGGAGCAGTACTTC.

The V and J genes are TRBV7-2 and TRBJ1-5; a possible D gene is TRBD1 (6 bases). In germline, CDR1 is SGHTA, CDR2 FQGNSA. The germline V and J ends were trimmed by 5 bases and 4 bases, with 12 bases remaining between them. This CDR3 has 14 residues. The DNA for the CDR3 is TGTGCCAGCAGCGGGCGACAGGCAAATCAGCCCCAGCATTTT. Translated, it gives CASSGRQANQPQHF.

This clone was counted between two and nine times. CDR3 sequence (DNA): TGTGCCAGCAGTTACTACGGGAGTACTACAGATACGCAGTATTTT. As protein: CASSYYGSTTDTQYF. The rearrangement joins TRBV6-5 to TRBJ2-3; D may be TRBD2 (6 bases). Trimming left V 1 base short and J 3 bases short, with 11 bases between. Germline V lookup: CDR1 MNHEY, CDR2 SVGAGI. The CDR3 length is 15 residues.

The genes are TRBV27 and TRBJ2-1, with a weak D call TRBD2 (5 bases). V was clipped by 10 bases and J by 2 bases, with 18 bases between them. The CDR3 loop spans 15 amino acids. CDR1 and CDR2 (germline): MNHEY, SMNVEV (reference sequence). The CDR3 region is CATHTRRLTYNEQFF. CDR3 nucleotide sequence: TGTGCCACACACACGCGGAGGCTCACCTACAATGAGCAGTTCTTC.

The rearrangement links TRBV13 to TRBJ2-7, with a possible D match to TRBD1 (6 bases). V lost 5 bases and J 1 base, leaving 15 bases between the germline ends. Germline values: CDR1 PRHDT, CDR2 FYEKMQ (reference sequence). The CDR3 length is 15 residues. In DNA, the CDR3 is TGTGCCAGCAGCGACACAGGGATGGAATCCTACGAGCAGTACTTC. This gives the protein CASSDTGMESYEQYF.

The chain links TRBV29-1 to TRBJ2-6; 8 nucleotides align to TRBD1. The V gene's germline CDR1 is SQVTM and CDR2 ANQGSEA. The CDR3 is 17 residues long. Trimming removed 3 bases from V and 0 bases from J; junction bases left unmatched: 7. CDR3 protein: CSVEVGQAFSGANVLTF. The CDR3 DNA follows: TGCAGCGTTGAGGTGGGACAGGCCTTCTCTGGGGCCAACGTCCTGACTTTC.

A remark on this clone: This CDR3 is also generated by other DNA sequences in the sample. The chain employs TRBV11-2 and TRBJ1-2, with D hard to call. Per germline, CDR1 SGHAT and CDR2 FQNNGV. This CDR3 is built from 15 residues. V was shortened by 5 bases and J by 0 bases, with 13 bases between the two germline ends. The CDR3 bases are TGTGCCAGCAGCCCGACCGGAGGCTCTAACTATGGCTACACCTTC. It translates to CASSPTGGSNYGYTF.

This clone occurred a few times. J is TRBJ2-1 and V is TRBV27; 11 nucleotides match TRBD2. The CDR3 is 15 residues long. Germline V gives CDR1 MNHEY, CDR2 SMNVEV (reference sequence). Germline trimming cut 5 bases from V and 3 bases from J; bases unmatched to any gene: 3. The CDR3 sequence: CASSPGLADYNEQFF. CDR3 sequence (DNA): TGTGCCAGCAGTCCGGGACTAGCGGACTACAATGAGCAGTTCTTC.

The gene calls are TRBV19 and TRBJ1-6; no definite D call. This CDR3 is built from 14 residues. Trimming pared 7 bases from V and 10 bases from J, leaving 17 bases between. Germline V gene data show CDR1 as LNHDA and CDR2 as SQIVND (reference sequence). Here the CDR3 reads CASKSGRWLSPLHF. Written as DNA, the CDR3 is TGTGCCAGTAAGTCCGGGAGGTGGTTGTCACCCCTCCACTTT.

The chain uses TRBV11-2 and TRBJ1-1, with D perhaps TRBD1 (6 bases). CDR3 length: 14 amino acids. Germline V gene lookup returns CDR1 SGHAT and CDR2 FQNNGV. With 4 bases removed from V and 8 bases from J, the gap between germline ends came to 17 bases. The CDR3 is CASSSYRGSGEAFF. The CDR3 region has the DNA TGTGCCAGCAGCTCTTATAGGGGGTCAGGGGAAGCTTTCTTT.

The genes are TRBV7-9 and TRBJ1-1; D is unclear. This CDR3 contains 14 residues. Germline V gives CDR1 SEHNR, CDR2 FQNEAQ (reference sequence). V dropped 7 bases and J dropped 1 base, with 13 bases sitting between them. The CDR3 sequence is CASTDSEWNTEAFF. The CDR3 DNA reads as TGTGCCAGCACTGACTCGGAATGGAACACTGAAGCTTTCTTT.

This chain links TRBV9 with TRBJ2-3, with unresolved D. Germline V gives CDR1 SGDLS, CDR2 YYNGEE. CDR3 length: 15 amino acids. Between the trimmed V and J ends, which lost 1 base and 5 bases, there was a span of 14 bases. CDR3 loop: CASSVMLTPGDTQYF. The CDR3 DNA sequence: TGTGCCAGCAGCGTAATGTTGACCCCGGGAGATACGCAGTATTTT.

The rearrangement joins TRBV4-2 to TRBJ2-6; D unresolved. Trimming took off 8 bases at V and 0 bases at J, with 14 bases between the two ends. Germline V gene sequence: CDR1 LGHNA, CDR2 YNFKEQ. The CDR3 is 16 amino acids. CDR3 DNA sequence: TGTGCCAGCTCAGTACCTGCCCCCTCTGGGGCCAACGTCCTGACTTTC. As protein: CASSVPAPSGANVLTF.

The chain's CDR3 is CASSLGQGPYEQYF. The CDR3 DNA is TGTGCCAGCAGTTTGGGACAGGGACCCTACGAGCAGTACTTC. V gene TRBV28 combines with J gene TRBJ2-7, with TRBD1 matching 9 bases. The CDR3 contains 14 residues. Germline V gives CDR1 MDHEN, CDR2 SYDVKM. The V gene end was trimmed by 3 bases and the J gene end by 2 bases; junction bases not matched to a gene: 2.

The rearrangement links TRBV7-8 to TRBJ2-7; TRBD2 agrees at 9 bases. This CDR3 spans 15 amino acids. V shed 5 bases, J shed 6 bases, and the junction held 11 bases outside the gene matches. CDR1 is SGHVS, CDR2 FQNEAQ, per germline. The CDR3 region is CASSPRGAGGGEQYF. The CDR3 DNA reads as TGTGCCAGCAGCCCCCGGGGGGCGGGAGGGGGCGAGCAGTACTTC.

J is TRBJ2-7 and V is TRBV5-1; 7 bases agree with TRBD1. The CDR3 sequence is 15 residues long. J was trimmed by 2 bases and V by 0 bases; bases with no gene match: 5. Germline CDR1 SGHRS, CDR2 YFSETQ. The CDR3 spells CASSLEAGGTYEQYF. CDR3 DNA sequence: TGCGCCAGCAGCTTGGAGGCAGGGGGTACCTACGAGCAGTACTTC.

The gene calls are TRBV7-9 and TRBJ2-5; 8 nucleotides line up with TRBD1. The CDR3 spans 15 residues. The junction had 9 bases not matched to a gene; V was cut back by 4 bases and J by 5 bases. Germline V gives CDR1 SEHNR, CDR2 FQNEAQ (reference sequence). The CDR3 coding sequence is TGTGCCAGCAGCTCTACCGGGACAGGTGGGGAGACCCAGTACTTC. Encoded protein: CASSSTGTGGETQYF.

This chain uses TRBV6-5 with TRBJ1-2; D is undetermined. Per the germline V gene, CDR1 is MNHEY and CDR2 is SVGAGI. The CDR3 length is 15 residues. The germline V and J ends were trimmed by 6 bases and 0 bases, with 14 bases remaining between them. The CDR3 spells CASRLRPQPNYGYTF. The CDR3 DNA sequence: TGTGCCAGCAGATTGAGGCCTCAACCTAACTATGGCTACACCTTC.

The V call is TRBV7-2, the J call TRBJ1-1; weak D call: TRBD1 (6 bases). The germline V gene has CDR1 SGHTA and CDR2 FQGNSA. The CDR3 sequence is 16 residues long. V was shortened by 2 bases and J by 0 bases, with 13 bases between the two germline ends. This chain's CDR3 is CASSLTPDRLNTEAFF. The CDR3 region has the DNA TGTGCCAGCAGCTTAACCCCTGACAGGCTGAACACTGAAGCTTTCTTT.

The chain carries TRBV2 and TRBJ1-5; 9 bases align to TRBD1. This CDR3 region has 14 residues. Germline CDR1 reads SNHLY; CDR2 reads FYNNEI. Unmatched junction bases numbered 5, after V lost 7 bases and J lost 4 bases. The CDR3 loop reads CASTRTGANQPQHF. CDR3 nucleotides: TGTGCCAGCACTAGGACAGGGGCGAATCAGCCCCAGCATTTT.

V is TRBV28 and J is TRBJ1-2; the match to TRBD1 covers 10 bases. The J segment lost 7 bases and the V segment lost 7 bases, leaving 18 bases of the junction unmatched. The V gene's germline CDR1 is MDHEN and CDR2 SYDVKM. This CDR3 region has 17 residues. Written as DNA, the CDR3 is TGTGCCAGCATTTCCCCTACTCCGGGACAGGGGAACAGTGGCTACACCTTC. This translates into CASISPTPGQGNSGYTF.

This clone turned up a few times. CDR3 in DNA: TGTGCCAGCACTAGCGGGAGGGAAAGCGATGAGCAGTTCTTC. It translates to CASTSGRESDEQFF. The V and J genes are TRBV2 and TRBJ2-1; the match to TRBD2 covers 12 bases. Trimming removed 7 bases from V and 8 bases from J; junction bases left unmatched: 6. The CDR3 contains 14 residues. CDR1 is SNHLY, CDR2 FYNNEI, per germline.

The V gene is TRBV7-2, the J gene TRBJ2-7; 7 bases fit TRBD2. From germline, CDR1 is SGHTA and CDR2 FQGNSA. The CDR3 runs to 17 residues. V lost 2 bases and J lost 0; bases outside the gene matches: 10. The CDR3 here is CASSLWAFSGGSYEQYF. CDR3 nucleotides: TGTGCCAGCAGCTTATGGGCATTTTCGGGGGGCTCCTACGAGCAGTACTTC.